This T cell receptor (beta chain) was obtained from a study of blood T cells in healthy people across ages. Study findings and constraints: TCR beta diversity, measured per million T cells, fell in a roughly linear way with age.

Only a few counts were recorded for this clonotype. Its antigen remains unidentified. Sample-barcoded 5' priming and a J-beta primer mix drove a second PCR of 7 to 11 cycles. Any given sample supplied a minimum of 2.5 million CDR3-containing paired-end reads. Using its own MiXCR run on the 5' RACE reads, TCRdb lists one record per CDR3 protein. Of 800,000 or so distinct CDR3 sequences listed, 25% are singletons. Trimming pared 6 bases from V and 4 bases from J, leaving 12 bases between. The CDR3 totals 12 residues. The germline CDR1 and CDR2 sequences are DFQATT and SNEGSKA (reference sequence). These data also featured in a second study, about T cells of mothers and their children.

The V gene is TRBV20-1, the J gene TRBJ1-1; unclear D gene. This TCR derives from a boy aged 5-17 years in good health. Sequenced material: blood. The CDR3 DNA reads TGCAGTGCCAGAAAGATCAGCACTGAAGCTTTCTTT. The encoded protein is CSARKISTEAFF.